The present TCR beta chain was sequenced within a study of blood T cell repertoires in COVID-19. Repertoires were generated with immunoSEQ multiplex PCR, while TCRdb's copy carries only in-frame clones and drops some. The data contain around 200,000 clones, 85% of them singletons. Sequencing used PBMCs or T cells enriched from blood (not recorded which). The clonotype comes from a man aged 40-55 years who had recovered from COVID-19.

CDR3 region: CASSFLKGARQPQHF. DNA of the CDR3: TGTGCCAGCAGTTTTCTTAAGGGGGCAAGGCAGCCCCAGCATTTT. This rearrangement joins TRBV28 to TRBJ1-5, with 7 bases fitting TRBD1. CDR3 size: 15 residues. The V gene's germline CDR1 is MDHEN and CDR2 SYDVKM. After removal of 3 bases from V and 7 bases from J, the junction contained 9 bases not matched to a gene.